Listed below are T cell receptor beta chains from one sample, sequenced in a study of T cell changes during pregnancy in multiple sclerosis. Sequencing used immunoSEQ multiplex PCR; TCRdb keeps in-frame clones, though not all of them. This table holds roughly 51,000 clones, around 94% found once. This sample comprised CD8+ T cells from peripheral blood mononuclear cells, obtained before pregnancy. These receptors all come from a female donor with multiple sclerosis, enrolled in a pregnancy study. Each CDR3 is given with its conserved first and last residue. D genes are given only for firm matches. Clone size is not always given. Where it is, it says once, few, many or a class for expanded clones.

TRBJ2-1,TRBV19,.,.,TGTGCCAGTAGTATGGGGCCGAATGAGCAGTTCTTC,CASSMGPNEQFF
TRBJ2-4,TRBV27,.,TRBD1,TGTGCCAGCAGTTTACGGGCAGGGGGTTATGACATTCAGTACTTC,CASSLRAGGYDIQYF
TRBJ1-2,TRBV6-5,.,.,TGTGCCAGCAGTTACCCCGGGAACTATGGCTACACCTTC,CASSYPGNYGYTF
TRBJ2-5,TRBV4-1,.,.,TGCGCCAGCAGCCAAGATCGTGGACTAAGGCGAGAGACCCAGTACTTC,CASSQDRGLRRETQYF
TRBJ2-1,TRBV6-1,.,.,TGTGCCAGCATCGAGAATGAGCAGTTCTTC,CASIENEQFF
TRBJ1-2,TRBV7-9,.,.,TGTGCCAGCAGCTTACAGGACGGAGGCCTTAACTATGGCTACACCTTC,CASSLQDGGLNYGYTF
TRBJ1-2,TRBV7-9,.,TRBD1,TGTGCCAGCAGCTTATTTCGTTTTGACGGACAGGGAGGGAATGGCTACACCTTC,CASSLFRFDGQGGNGYTF
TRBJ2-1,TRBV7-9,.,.,TGTGCCAGCAGCTTAGATGACTGGCGGAACAATGAGCAGTTCTTC,CASSLDDWRNNEQFF
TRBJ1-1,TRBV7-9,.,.,TGTGCCAGCAGTTGGGGGGGAGACAGGAACACTGAAGCTTTCTTT,CASSWGGDRNTEAFF
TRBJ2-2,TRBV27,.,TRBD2,TGTGCCAGCAGTTTACCGGGACTAGCGGGATCTGGCGGGGAGCTGTTTTTT,CASSLPGLAGSGGELFF
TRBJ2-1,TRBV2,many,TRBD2,TGTGCCAGTAGAAGTACTAGCGGGAATTCCTACAATGAGCAGTTCTTC,CASRSTSGNSYNEQFF
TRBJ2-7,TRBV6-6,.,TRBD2,TGTGCCAGCAGTTCTAGCGGGAGGGCCTACGAGCAGTACTTC,CASSSSGRAYEQYF
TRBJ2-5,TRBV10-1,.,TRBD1,TGCGCCAGCAGTGGACAGACAGGGAAGAAAGAGACCCAGTACTTC,CASSGQTGKKETQYF
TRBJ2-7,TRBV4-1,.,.,TGCGCCAGCAGCCCTCTCGTCACTAGCCGGTACGAGCAGTACTTC,CASSPLVTSRYEQYF
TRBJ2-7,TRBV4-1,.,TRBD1,TGCGCCAGCAGCCCACAGGGGTACGAGCAGTACTTC,CASSPQGYEQYF
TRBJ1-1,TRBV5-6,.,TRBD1,TGTGCCAGCAGCTCAGCCGGGACAGCGAACACTGAAGCTTTCTTT,CASSSAGTANTEAFF
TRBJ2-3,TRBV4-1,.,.,TGCGCCAGCAGCCAGGCCTTGGGGGCGGCAGATACGCAGTATTTT,CASSQALGAADTQYF
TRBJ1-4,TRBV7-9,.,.,TGTGCCAGCAGCCCAGGGACACAGGAAAAACTGTTTTTT,CASSPGTQEKLFF
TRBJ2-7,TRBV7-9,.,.,TGTGCCAGCAGCTTACCAGGGCCCTTCCTAGACGAGCAGTACTTC,CASSLPGPFLDEQYF
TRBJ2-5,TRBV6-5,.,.,TGTGCCAGCAGTTACTCCGGGACCCAGTACTTC,CASSYSGTQYF
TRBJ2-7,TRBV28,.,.,TGTGCCAGCAGTTTGGGCCCCCGTCGCGAGCAGTACTTC,CASSLGPRREQYF
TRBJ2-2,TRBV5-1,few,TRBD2,TGCGCCAGCAGCTGGACTAGCGGGATCCCCGGGGAGCTGTTTTTT,CASSWTSGIPGELFF
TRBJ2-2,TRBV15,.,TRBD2,TGTGCCACCAGCAGAGATCTCTTAGCGGGAGAATTCGGGGAGCTGTTTTTT,CATSRDLLAGEFGELFF
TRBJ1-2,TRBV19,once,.,TGTGCCAGTAGTATGGGGACTACCTATGGCTACACCTTC,CASSMGTTYGYTF
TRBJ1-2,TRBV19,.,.,TGTGCCAGTAGTATATCGCCAGGGATGCTTGGCTACACCTTC,CASSISPGMLGYTF
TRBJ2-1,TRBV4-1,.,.,TGCGCCAGCAGCCAATTTTGGGACTCTTACAATGAGCAGTTCTTC,CASSQFWDSYNEQFF
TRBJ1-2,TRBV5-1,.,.,TGCGCCAGCAGCTCCGGAGGGTGGGGCTACACCTTC,CASSSGGWGYTF
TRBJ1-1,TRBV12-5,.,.,TGTGCTAGTGGGTACGGGGACACTGAAGCTTTCTTT,CASGYGDTEAFF
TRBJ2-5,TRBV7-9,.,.,TGTGCCAGCAGCCCCGACGGGACAAGGAAAGAGACCCAGTACTTC,CASSPDGTRKETQYF
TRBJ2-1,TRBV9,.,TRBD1,TGTGCCAGTTCTCGCGGGGACAGGGCCTACAATGAGCAGTTCTTC,CASSRGDRAYNEQFF
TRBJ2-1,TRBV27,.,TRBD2,TGTGCCAGCAGTTCCACCGTTGGTACTAGCGGGAGGGAAGAGCAGTTCTTC,CASSSTVGTSGREEQFF
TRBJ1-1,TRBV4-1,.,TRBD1,TGCGCCAGCAGCCTGGGACAGGGTTATGGAGATGGGACTGAAGCTTTCTTT,CASSLGQGYGDGTEAFF
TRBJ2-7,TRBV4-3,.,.,TGCGCCAGCAGCCAAGATACGGGTACTTACGAGCAGTACTTC,CASSQDTGTYEQYF
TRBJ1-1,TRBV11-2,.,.,TGTGCCAGCAGCTTATCTTCCCTTAGAGGGACTGAAGCTTTCTTT,CASSLSSLRGTEAFF
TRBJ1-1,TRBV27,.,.,TGTGCCAGCAGTTTATCCCCCGCGGGGGGCACTGAAGCTTTCTTT,CASSLSPAGGTEAFF